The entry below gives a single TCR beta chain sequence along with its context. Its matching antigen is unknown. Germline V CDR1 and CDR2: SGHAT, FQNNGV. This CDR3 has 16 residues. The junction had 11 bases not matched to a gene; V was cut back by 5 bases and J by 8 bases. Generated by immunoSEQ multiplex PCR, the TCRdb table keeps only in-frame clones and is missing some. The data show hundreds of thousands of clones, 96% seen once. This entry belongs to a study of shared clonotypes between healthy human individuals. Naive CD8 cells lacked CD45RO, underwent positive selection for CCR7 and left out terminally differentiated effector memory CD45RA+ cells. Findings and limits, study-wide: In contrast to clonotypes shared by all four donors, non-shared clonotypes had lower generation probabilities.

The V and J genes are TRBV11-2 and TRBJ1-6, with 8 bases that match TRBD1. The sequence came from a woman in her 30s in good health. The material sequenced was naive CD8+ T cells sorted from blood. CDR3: CASSQRTGPADSPLHF. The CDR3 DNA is TGTGCCAGCAGCCAGAGGACAGGGCCTGCGGATTCACCCCTCCACTTT.